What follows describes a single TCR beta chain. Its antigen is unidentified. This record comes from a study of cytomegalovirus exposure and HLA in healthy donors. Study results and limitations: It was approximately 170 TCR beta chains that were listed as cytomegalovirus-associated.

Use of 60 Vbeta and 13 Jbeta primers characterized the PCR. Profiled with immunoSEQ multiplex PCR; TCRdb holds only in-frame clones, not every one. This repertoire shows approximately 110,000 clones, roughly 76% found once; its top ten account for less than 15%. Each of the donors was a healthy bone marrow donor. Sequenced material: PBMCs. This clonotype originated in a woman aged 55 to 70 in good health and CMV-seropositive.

The CDR3 DNA is TGTGCCAGCAGTTTATTGGCAGGTTGGCAGCCCCAGCATTTT. Translation: CASSLLAGWQPQHF. The V gene is TRBV27, the J gene TRBJ1-5, with D unclear. CDR3 length: 14 residues. Germline CDR1 is MNHEY and CDR2 is SMNVEV (reference sequence). V was pared by 1 base and J by 7 bases, with 11 bases between.